This T cell receptor (beta chain) was documented in a study of T cell responses to AZD1222 COVID-19 vaccine (dated by TCRdb to 2020 to 2023). For the wider study: AZD1222 recipients given second doses at about 4 weeks or at about 12 weeks were pooled, since spike-specific TCR depth and breadth were not found to differ between the two schedules. Trial participants were enrolled into age subgroups of 18-55, 56-69 and 70-plus years, which contained approximately 150, 28 and 58 TCR-sequenced participants, respectively. TCR sequencing covered 230 to 250 trial participants: about 210 given two doses of AZD1222 and about 26 given two doses of MenACWY control vaccine. Paper-wide results and their limitations: Only five to seven AZD1222 recipients were SARS-CoV-2 seropositive at baseline, limiting conclusions about previously exposed vaccinees. Participants were mostly white British, with more females than males. The authors suggested clonal diversity may have been underestimated. No day 14 peak-response samples were available, so repertoires were characterized only after the peak T cell response. Epitopes outside the regions mutated in the B.1.351 and B.1.1.7 variants were reportedly recognized by nearly half of the unique spike-specific TCRs. After two AZD1222 doses, both the breadth and the depth of spike-specific TCRs were significantly higher than at day 0 and than in MenACWY recipients. The 56-69-year group was small, and its depth increase did not reach significance, likely because of low power. CD4 TCRs associated with the vaccine covered the entire spike protein, and the dominant responses were in regions 160-218 and 743-854.

The CDR3 regions of human TCRbeta chains were analyzed by immunosequencing. The paper's data handling went like this. Repertoire TCRs were checked for matches against a reference library of SARS-CoV-2-specific TCRs that had been generated using the MIRA antigen-specificity platform. Breadth was defined as the fraction of unique TCRs that were SARS-CoV-2-associated, and depth was defined as the fraction of total T cells that were SARS-CoV-2-associated. Each spike-specific TCR was assigned to its reactive spike region and to a CD4 or CD8 class using the MIRA data. Log10-transformed breadth and depth values were compared by one-way ANOVA with Sidak's multiple comparisons tests. Entries here come from immuneACCESS through TCRdb and include only in-frame sequences with V and J called. Some clones fail to appear in such tables; in the studies checked, an unresolved V gene covers under half of the shortfall, and the cause of the remainder is unknown. V, J and clone size were drawn from that table, and D and trimming were deduced from the DNA. Present in this sample are about 140,000 clones, 80% to 90% of which were seen just once. Of the sample, around 1.6% is held by the ten largest clones.

In the paper's terms, the time point label means: baseline before first vaccination. Samples from vaccinated people were obtained from the UK trials COV001 and COV002, which included a single-blind randomized controlled phase 2/3 trial of AZD1222 (ChAdOx1 nCoV-19) in healthy adults. For TCRbeta chain sequencing, PBMC samples from trial participants were taken at day 0 and at day 28 after the second dose. CDR1 SGHTA and CDR2 FQGNSA are derived from the germline V gene. V loses 11 bases of germline sequence and J loses 4 bases, and the interval between the two ends is 15 bases. Reading from cysteine to phenylalanine, the CDR3 counts 13 amino acids. The only DNA kept is the CDR3, 39 bases in frame from the first base. A word on this clone: This clone's antigen is unknown. Per-base qualities were not stored, and no clone one base away is much larger.

The TCR originated in an adult in good health. This chain joins TRBV7-2 to TRBJ2-1; the D gene is tentatively TRBD1 or TRBD2, each matching 6 bases. The sequencing here drew on peripheral blood, taken on day 0 of AZD1222 vaccination. The CDR3 here reads CAASGAVYNEQFF. The DNA sequence is given as TGTGCCGCATCGGGGGCCGTTTACAATGAGCAGTTCTTC.